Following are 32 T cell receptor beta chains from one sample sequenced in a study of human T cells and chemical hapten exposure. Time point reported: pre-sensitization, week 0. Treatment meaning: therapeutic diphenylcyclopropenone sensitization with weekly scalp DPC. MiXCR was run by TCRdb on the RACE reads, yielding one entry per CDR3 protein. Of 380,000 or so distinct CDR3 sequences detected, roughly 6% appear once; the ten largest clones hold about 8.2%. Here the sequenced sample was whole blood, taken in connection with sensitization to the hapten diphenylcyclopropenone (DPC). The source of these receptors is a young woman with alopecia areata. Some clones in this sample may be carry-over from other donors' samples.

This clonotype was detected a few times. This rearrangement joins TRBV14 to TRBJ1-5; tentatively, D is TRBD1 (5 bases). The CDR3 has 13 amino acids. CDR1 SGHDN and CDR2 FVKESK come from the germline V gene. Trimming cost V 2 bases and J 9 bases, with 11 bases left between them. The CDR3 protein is CASSQQGVGPQHF. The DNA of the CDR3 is TGTGCCAGCAGCCAACAGGGCGTTGGGCCCCAGCATTTT.

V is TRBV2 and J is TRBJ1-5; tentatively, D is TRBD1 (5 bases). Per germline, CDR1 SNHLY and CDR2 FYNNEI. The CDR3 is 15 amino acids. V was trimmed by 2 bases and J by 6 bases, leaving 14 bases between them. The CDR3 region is CASSEIVRGSQPQHF. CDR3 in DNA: TGTGCCAGCAGTGAAATTGTTCGGGGGAGTCAGCCCCAGCATTTT.

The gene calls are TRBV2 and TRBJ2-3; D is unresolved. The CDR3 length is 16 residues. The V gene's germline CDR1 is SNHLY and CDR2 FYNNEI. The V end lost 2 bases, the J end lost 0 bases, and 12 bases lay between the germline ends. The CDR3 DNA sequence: TGTGCCAGCAGTGAACCTGCTTCCACTAGCACAGATACGCAGTATTTT. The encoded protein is CASSEPASTSTDTQYF.

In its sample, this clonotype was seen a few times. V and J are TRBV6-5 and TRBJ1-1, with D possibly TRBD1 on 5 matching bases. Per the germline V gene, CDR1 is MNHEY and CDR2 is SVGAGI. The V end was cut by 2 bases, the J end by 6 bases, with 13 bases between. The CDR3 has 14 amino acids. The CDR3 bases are TGTGCCAGCAGTTACCAACCGGACAACGCTGAAGCTTTCTTT. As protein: CASSYQPDNAEAFF.

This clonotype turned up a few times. The CDR3 DNA reads TGTGCCAGCAGCCAAGTAGGAGGGGCAGGATCGTACACTGAAGCTTTCTTT. Translation: CASSQVGGAGSYTEAFF. This chain uses TRBV4-2 with TRBJ1-1; possible D gene TRBD1, 5 bases. CDR3 size: 17 residues. The V gene's germline CDR1 is LGHNA and CDR2 YNFKEQ. Trimming removed 1 base at V and 3 bases at J, with 18 bases between.

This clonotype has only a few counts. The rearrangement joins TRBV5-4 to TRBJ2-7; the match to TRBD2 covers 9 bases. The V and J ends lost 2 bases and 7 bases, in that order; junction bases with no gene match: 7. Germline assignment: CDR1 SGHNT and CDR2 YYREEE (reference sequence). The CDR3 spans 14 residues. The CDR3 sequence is CASSFEGLAREQYF. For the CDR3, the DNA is TGTGCCAGCAGCTTCGAAGGACTAGCGCGGGAGCAGTACTTC. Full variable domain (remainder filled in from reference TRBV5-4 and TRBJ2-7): ETGVTQSPTHLIKTRGQQVTLRCSSQSGHNTVSWYQQALGQGPQFIFQYYREEENGRGNFPPRFSGLQFPNYSSELNVNALELDDSALYLCASSFEGLAREQYFGPGTRLTVT.

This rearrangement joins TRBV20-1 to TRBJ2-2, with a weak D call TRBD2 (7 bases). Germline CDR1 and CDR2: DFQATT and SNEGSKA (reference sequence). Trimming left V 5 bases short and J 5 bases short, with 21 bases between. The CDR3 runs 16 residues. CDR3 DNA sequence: TGCAGTGCTCTCCCGGAGGGGGGGCCGGGAACCGGGGAGCTGTTTTTT. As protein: CSALPEGGPGTGELFF.

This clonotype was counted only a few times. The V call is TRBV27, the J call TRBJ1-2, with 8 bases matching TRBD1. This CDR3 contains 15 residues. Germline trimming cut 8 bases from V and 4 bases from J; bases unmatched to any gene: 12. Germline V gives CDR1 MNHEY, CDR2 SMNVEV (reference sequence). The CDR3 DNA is TGTGCCAGCGGGAACTTGATGGGGACAGGCTATGGCTACACCTTC. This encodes CASGNLMGTGYGYTF.

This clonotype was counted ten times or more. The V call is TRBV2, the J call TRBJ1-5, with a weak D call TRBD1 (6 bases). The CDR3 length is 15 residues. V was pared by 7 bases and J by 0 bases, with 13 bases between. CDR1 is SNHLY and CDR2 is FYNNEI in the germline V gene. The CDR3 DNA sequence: TGTGCCAGCACCTCGGACAGCTATAGCAATCAGCCCCAGCATTTT. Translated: CASTSDSYSNQPQHF. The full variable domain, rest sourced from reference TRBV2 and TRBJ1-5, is EPEVTQTPSHQVTQMGQEVILRCVPISNHLYFYWYRQILGQKVEFLVSFYNNEISEKSEIFDDQFSVERPDGSNFTLKIRSTKLEDSAMYFCASTSDSYSNQPQHFGDGTRLSIL.

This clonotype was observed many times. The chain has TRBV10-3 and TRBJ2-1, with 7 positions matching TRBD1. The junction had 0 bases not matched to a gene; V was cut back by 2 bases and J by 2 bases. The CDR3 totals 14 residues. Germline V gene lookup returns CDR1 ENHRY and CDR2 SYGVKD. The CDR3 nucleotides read TGTGCCATCAGTGAGGGACAGGCCTACAATGAGCAGTTCTTC. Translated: CAISEGQAYNEQFF.

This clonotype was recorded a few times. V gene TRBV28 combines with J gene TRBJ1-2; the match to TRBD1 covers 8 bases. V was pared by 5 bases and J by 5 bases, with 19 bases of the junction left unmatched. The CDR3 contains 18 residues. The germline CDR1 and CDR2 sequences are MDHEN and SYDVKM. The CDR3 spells CASSTKLGTHRGNYGYTF. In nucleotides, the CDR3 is TGTGCCAGCAGTACCAAGTTGGGGACACACAGGGGGAATTATGGCTACACCTTC.

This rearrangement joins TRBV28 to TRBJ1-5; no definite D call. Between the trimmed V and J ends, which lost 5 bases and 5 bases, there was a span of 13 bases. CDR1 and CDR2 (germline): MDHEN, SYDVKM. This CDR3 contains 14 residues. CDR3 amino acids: CASSPRTIHQPQHF. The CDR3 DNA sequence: TGTGCCAGCAGTCCCAGGACCATCCATCAGCCCCAGCATTTT.

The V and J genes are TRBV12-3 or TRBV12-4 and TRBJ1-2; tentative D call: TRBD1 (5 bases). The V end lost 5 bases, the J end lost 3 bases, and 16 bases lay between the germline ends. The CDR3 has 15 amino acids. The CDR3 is CASSLGGSLDYGYTF. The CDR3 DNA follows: TGTGCCAGCAGTCTGGGGGGATCACTAGACTATGGCTACACCTTC.

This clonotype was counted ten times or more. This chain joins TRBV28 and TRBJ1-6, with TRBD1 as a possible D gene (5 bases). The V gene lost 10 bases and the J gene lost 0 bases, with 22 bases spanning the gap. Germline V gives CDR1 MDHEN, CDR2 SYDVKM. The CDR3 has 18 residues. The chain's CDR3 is CATKERGRPSSYNSPLHF. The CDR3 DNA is TGTGCCACCAAAGAACGGGGACGGCCGAGCTCCTATAATTCACCCCTCCACTTT.

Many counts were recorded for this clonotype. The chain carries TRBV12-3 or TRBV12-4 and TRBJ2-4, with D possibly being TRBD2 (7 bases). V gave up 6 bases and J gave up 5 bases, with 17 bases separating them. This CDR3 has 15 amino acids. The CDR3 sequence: CASSPMAGGQNIQYF. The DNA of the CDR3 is TGTGCCAGCAGCCCTATGGCCGGGGGGCAAAACATTCAGTACTTC.

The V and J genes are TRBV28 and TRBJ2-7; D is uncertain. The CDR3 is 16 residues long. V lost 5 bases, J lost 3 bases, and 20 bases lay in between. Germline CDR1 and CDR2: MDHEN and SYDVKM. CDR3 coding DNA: TGTGCCAGCAGTCCCAGAACGAGAAAATCACTCTACGAGCAGTACTTC. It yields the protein CASSPRTRKSLYEQYF.

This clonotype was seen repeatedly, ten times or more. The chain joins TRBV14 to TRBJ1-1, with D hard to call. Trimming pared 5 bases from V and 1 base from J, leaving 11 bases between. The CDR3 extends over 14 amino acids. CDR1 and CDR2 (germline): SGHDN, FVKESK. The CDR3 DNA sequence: TGTGCCAGCAGCTCCTGGACCCGGAACACTGAAGCTTTCTTT. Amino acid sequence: CASSSWTRNTEAFF.

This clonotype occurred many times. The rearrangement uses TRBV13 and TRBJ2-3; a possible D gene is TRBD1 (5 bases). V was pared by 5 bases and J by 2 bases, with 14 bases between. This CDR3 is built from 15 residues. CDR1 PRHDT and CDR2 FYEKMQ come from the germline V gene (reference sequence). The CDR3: CASSPQGASTDTQYF. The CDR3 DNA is TGTGCCAGCAGCCCGCAAGGGGCCTCCACAGATACGCAGTATTTT.

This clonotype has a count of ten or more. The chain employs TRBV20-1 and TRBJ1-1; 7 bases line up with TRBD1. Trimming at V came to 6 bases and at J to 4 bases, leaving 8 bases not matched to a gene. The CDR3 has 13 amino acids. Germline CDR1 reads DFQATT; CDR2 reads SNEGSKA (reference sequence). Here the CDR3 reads CSATTGMITEAFF. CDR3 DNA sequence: TGCAGTGCGACGACAGGGATGATCACTGAAGCTTTCTTT.

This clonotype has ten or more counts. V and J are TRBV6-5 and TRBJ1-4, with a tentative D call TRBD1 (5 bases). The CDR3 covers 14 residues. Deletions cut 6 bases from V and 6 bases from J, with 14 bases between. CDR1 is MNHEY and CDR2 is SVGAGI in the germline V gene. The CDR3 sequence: CASRGVAGDEKLFF. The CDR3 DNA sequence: TGTGCCAGCAGAGGGGTCGCGGGGGATGAAAAACTGTTTTTT.

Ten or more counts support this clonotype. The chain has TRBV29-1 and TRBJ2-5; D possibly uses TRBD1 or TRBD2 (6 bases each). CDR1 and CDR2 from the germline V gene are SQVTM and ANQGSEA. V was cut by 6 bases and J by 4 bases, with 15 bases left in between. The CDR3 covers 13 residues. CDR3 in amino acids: CSVARGRGETQYF. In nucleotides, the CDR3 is TGCAGCGTGGCTCGGGGGCGGGGAGAGACCCAGTACTTC. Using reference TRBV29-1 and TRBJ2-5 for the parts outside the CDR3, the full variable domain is SAVISQKPSRDICQRGTSLTIQCQVDSQVTMMFWYRQQPGQSLTLIATANQGSEATYESGFVIDKFPISRPNLTFSTLTVSNMSPEDSSIYLCSVARGRGETQYFGPGTRLLVL.

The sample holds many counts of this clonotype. For the CDR3, the DNA is TGTGCCAGCAGTCCGTTAGGGGGAACCTACGAGCAGTACTTC. Translation gives CASSPLGGTYEQYF. The J gene is TRBJ2-7, the V gene TRBV12-3 or TRBV12-4; D may be TRBD1 (6 bases). V was pared by 5 bases and J by 2 bases, with 13 bases between. The CDR3 has 14 residues.

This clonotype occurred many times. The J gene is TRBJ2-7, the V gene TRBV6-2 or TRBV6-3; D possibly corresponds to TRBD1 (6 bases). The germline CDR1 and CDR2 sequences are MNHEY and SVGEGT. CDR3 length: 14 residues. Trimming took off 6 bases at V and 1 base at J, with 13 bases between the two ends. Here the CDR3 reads CASRRTASSYEQYF. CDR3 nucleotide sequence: TGTGCCAGCAGGCGGACAGCCTCGTCCTACGAGCAGTACTTC.

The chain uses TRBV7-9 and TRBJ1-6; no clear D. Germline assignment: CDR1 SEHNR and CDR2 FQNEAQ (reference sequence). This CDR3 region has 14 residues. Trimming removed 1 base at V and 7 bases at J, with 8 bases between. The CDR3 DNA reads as TGTGCCAGCAGCTTAGTCGGGAGGAATTCACCCCTCCACTTT. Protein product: CASSLVGRNSPLHF.

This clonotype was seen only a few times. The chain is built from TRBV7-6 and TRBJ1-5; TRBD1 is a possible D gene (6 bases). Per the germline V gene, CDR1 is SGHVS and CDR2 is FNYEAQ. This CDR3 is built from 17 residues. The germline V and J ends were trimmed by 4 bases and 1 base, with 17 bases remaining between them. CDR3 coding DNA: TGTGCCAGCAGCTATAAACCTCGGGGGCGAAGCAATCAGCCCCAGCATTTT. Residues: CASSYKPRGRSNQPQHF.

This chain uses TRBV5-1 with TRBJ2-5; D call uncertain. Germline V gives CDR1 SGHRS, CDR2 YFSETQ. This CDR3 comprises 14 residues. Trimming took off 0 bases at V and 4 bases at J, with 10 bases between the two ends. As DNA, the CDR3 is TGCGCCAGCAGCTTGGGGCAGGTGAGAGAGACCCAGTACTTC. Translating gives CASSLGQVRETQYF.

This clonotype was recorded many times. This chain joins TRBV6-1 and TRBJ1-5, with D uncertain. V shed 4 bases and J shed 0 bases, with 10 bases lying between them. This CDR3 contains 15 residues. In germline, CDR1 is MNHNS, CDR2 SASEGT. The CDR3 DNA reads TGTGCCAGCAGTGGTTCGAGTTATAGCAATCAGCCCCAGCATTTT. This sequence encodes CASSGSSYSNQPQHF.

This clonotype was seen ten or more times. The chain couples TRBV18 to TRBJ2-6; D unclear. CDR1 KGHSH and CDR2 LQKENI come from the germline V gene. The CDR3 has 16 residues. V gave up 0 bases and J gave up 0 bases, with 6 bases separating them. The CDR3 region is CASSPPILSGANVLTF. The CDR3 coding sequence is TGTGCCAGCTCACCACCGATTCTCTCTGGGGCCAACGTCCTGACTTTC.

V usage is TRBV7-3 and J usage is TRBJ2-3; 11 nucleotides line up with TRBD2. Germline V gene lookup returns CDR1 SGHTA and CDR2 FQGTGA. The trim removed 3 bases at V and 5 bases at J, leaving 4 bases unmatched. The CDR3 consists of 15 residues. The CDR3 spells CASSFVAGGQDTQYF. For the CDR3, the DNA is TGTGCCAGCAGCTTCGTAGCGGGGGGGCAAGATACGCAGTATTTT.

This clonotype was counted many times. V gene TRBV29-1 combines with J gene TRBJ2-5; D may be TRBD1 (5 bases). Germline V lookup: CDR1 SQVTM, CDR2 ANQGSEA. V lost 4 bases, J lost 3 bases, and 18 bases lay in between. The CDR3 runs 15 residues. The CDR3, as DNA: TGCAGCGTTGTCCCCCCGGAGACAGTAAAAGAGACCCAGTACTTC. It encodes CSVVPPETVKETQYF.

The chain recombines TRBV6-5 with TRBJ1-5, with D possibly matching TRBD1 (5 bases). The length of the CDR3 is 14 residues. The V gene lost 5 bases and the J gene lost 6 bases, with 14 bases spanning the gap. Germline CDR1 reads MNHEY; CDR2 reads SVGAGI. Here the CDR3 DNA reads TGTGCCAGCAGTCCGTCCGGGACCCCTCAGCCCCAGCATTTT. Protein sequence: CASSPSGTPQPQHF.

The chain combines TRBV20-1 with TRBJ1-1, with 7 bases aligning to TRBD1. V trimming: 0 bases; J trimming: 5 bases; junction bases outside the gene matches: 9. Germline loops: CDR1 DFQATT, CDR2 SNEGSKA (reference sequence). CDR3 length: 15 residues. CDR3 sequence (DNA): TGCAGTGCTAGAGATCAGGGGGAGGGAGGGACTGAAGCTTTCTTT. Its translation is CSARDQGEGGTEAFF.